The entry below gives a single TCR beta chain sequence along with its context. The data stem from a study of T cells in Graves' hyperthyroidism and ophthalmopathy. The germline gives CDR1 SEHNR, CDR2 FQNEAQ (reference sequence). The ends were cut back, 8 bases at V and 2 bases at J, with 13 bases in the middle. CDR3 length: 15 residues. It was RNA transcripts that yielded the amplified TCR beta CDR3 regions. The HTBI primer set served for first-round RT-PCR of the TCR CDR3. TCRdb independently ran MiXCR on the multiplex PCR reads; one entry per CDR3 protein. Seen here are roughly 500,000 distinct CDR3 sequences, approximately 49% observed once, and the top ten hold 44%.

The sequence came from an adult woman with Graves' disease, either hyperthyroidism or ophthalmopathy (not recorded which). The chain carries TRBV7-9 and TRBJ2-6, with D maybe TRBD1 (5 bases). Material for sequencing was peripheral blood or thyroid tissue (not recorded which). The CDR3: CASSIQTAGANVLTF. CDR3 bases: TGTGCCAGCTCAATTCAGACAGCTGGGGCCAACGTCCTGACTTTC. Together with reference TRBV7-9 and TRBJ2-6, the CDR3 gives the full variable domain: DTGVSQNPRHKITKRGQNVTFRCDPISEHNRLYWYRQTLGQGPEFLTYFQNEAQLEKSRLLSDRFSAERPKGSFSTLEIQRTEQGDSAMYLCASSIQTAGANVLTFGAGSRLTVL.